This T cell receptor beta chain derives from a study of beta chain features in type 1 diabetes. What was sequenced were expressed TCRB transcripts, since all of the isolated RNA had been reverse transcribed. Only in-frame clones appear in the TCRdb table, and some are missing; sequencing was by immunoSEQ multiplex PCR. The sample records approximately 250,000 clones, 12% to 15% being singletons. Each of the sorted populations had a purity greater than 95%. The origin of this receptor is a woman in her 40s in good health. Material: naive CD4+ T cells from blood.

In nucleotides, the CDR3 is TGTGCCAGCAGCTTAGTCGGCGGGAACACTGAAGCTTTCTTT. As protein: CASSLVGGNTEAFF. The chain recombines TRBV7-2 with TRBJ1-1; D not certain. This CDR3 comprises 14 residues. Per germline, CDR1 SGHTA and CDR2 FQGNSA. V was shortened by 1 base and J by 1 base, with 7 bases between the two germline ends.